This TCR beta chain was profiled in a study of kidney transplant recipient with SARS-CoV-2 infection. The length of the CDR3 is 14 residues. V gave up 3 bases and J gave up 6 bases, with 15 bases separating them. Looked up from germline, CDR1 is SGHRS and CDR2 is YFSETQ. This clonotype was counted at least ten times. TCRdb reanalysed the reads using MiXCR and keeps one entry per CDR3 protein. The data contain 200,000 to 300,000 distinct CDR3 sequences, under 30% of them singletons. V and J are TRBV5-1 and TRBJ1-1, with D possibly TRBD1 on 5 matching bases. Here the sequenced sample was a blood sample, taken at baseline and on roughly day 110 from a kidney transplant recipient. This receptor was taken from a male patient younger than 45 who had COVID-19 and was a kidney transplant recipient. T cells may partly derive from the graft donor. The CDR3, as DNA: TGCGCCAGCAGCTCAACAGGTAGGGACTCTGAAGCTTTCTTT. Translating gives CASSSTGRDSEAFF.